This TCR beta chain comes out of a study of blood T cell repertoires in COVID-19. Background on the study: The United States, Italy and Spain supplied acute and convalescent COVID-19 samples. T cells, B-cell-depleted T cells, or PBMCs provided the cDNA or gDNA that served as material.

As handled by the study authors: Reference gene primer amplification yielded estimated nucleated cell counts. TCRdb's copy holds only in-frame clones and misses some; the assay was immunoSEQ multiplex PCR. The V and J calls and clone size come from that table; D and trimming were worked out from the DNA. The data show over 250,000 clones, with approximately 86% seen just once and around 13% held by the top ten. The CDR3 covers 13 residues. The V gene lost 6 bases and the J gene lost 5 bases, with 13 bases spanning the gap. The V gene's germline CDR1 is MNHEY and CDR2 SMNVEV (reference sequence). Those enrolled in Seattle joined during active infection and were followed longitudinally afterward. As regards this clone: Other DNA variants within this sample encode the same CDR3.

This TCR derives from a woman aged 65 to 85 with COVID-19, enrolled during active disease. The sequencing sample was made of peripheral blood. V is TRBV27 and J is TRBJ1-2; D is unclear. Here the CDR3 reads CASSPTGVYGYTF. DNA of the CDR3: TGTGCCAGCAGCCCTACGGGTGTATATGGCTACACCTTC.